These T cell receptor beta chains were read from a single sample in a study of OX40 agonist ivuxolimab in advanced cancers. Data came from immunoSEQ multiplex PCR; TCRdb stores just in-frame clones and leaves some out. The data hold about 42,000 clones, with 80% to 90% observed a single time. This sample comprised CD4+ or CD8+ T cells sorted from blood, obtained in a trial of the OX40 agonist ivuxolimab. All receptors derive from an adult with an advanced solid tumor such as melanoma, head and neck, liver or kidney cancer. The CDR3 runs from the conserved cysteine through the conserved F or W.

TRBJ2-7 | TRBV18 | CASSPTGENYEQYF
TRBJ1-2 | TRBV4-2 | CASTRSAGTPVGNGYTF
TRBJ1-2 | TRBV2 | CASARQGGGYTF
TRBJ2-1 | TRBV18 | CASSPSPGLAGYNEQFF
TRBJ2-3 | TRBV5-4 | CASSLNSGTDTQYF
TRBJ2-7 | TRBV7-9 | CASSTGSTSGSYEQYF
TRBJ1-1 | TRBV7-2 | CASSLSLTEAFF
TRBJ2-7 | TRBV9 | CASSAGQGDGGKYF
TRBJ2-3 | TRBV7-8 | CASSRWHDRALSTDTQYF
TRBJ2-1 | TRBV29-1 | CSGGTGDSYNEQFF
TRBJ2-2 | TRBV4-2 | CASSRSSGSANTGELFF
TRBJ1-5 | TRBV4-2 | CASSQAGGGTSQPQHF
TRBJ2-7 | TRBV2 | CASRFFGQGIEQYF
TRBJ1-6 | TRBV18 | CASSPEGEGSPLHF
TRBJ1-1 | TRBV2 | CASSEGQTSEAFF
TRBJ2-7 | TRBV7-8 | CASSYSGGKGEQYF
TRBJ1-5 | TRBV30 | CAWSANTAGQPQHF
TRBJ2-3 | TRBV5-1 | CASSLGGQLGNTQYF
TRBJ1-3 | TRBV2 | CASSEGQTGNTIYF
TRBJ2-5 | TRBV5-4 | CASKGTGLLQETQYF
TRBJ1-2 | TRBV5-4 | CASSSDRVTTYGYTF
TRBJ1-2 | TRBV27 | CARLKLWVRSNYGYTF
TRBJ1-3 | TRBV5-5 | CASSLGPGATGNTIYF
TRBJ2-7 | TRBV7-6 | CASSLGRQGTNRVRGYEQYF
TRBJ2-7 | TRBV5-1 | CASSNDPGQGVSEQYF
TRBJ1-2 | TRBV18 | CASSPETAYYGYTF
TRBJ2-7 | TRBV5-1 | CASSLLTGEQYF
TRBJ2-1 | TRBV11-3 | CASSRGLAGSYNEQFF
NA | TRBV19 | CASSIRTGGSYEQYF
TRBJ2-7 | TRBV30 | CAWTDGASDYEQYF
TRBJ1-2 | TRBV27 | CASSVSRANGYTF
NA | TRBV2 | CASSLHRGNEQYF
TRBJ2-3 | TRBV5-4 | CASSAGPTGSTDTQYF
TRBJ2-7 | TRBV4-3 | CASSQQRASSYEQYF
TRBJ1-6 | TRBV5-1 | CASSLVRGEDSPLHF
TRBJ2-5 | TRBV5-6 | CASSLGGNQETQYF
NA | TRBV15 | CATREGWGYEQYF
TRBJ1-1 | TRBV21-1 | CASSKAGTGNTEAFF
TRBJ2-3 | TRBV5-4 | CASSEQGQGGWDTQYF
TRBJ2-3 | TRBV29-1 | CSIWGLGTDAQYF
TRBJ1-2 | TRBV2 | CASSEGRGLDGYTF
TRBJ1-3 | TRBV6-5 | CASATETGNTIYF
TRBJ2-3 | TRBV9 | CASSVRGGLKGDTQYF
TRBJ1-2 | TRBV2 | CASSEDRGYGYTF
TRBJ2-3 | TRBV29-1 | CSVEGADTQYF
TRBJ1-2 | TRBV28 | CASSLQGASNYGYTF
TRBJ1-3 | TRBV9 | CASSALGGRLSGNTIYF
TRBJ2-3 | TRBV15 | CATSIGPPDTQYF
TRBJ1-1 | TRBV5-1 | CASSLEGQHNTEAFF
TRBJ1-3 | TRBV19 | CASSTYQNTIYF
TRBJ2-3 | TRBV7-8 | CASSLSGSTDTQYF
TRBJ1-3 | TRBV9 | CASSVAPTLISGNTIYF
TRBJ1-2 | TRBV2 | CASSEYGYGYTF